Sequencing of this T cell receptor beta chain was carried out in a study of technical replicates of blood from several donors. Assay used: immunoSEQ multiplex PCR; TCRdb lists only in-frame clones, some missing. The sample consists of around 97,000 clones, about 96% of them appearing once. This CDR3 is 18 amino acids long. Sequenced: T cells isolated from PBMCs. V and J are TRBV21-1 and TRBJ1-1; the table calls TRBD1, which could not be checked here. TRBV21-1 corresponds to a pseudogene. The sequence derives from a human donor in good health. The CDR3, as DNA: TGTGCCAGCAGCAAAATCATGAGAACAGGGCCTGTGAACACTGAAGCTTTCTTT. It translates to CASSKIMRTGPVNTEAFF.